Sequencing of this TCR beta chain was carried out in a study of T cell repertoires in cytomegalovirus infection. This CDR3 is built from 17 residues. V trimming: 2 bases; J trimming: 5 bases; junction bases outside the gene matches: 7. CDR1 SGHVS and CDR2 FQNEAQ come from the germline V gene. This clonotype showed up just a few times. The antigen remains unidentified. TCRdb independently ran MiXCR on the reads; one entry per CDR3 protein. The sample consists of 650,000 to 900,000 distinct CDR3 sequences, 32% of them appearing once. The V call is TRBV7-8, the J call TRBJ2-1; 12 bases align to TRBD2. The sample in question was cultured CD8+ T cells from PBMCs, obtained from culture after CMV antigen stimulation. This receptor was taken from a human donor in good health (CMV status not recorded). Some clones in this sample may be carry-over from other donors' samples. The CDR3 nucleotides are TGTGCCAGCAGCTTACCTAGCGGGGGGGCCAAGAACAATGAGCAGTTCTTC. Its protein product is CASSLPSGGAKNNEQFF.